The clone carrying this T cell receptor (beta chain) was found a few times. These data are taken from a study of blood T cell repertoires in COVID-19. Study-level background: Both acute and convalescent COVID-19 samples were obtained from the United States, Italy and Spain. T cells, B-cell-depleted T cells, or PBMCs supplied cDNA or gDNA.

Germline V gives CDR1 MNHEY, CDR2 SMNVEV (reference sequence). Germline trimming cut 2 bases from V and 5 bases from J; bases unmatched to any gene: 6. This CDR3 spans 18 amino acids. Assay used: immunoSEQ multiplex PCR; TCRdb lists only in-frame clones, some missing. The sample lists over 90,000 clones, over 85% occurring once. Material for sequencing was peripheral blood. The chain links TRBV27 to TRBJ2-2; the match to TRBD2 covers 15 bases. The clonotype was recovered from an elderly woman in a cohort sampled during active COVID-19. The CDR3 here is CASSLRTSGRAGTGELFF. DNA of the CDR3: TGTGCCAGCAGTTTAAGGACTAGCGGGAGGGCCGGAACCGGGGAGCTGTTTTTT.